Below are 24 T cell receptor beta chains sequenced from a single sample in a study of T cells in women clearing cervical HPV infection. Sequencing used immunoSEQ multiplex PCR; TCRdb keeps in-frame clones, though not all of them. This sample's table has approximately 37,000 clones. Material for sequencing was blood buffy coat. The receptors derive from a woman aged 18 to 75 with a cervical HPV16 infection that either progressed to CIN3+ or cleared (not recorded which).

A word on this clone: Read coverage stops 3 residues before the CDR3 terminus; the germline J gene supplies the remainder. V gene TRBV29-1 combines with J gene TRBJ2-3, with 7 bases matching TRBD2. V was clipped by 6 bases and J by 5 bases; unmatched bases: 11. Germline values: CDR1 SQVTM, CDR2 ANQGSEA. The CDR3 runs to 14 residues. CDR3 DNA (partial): TGCAGCGTCGATTCGGGGGGACGGGTAGATACG. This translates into CSVDSGGRVDT. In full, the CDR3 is CSVDSGGRVDTQYF.

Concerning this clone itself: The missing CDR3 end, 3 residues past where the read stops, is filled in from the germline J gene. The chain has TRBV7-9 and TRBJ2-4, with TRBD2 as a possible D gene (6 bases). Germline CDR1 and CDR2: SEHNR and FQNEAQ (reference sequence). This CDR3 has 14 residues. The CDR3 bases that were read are TGTGCCAGCAGCTTAGACGCGGGTCGGGAGCCT. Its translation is CASSLDAGREP. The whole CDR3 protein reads CASSLDAGREPQYF.

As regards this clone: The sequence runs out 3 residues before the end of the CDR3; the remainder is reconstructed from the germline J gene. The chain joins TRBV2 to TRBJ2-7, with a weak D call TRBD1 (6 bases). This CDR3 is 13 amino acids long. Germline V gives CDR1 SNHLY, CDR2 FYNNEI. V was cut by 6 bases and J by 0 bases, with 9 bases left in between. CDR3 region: CASSDRSSYEQYF. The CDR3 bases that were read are TGTGCCAGCAGCGACAGGAGCTCCTACGAG.

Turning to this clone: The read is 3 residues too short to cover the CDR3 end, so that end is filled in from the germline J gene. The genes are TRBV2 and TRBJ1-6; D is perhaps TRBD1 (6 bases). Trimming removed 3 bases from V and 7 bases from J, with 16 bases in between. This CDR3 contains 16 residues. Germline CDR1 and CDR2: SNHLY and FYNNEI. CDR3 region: CASSEGGGRTNSPLHF. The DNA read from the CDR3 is TGTGCCAGCAGTGAGGGGGGGGGCAGGACAAATTCACCC.

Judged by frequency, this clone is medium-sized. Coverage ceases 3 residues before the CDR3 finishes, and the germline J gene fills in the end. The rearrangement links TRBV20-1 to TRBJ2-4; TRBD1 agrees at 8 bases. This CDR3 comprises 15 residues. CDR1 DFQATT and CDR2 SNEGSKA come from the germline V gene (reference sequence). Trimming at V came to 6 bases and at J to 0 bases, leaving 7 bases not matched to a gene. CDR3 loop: CSASPQGAAKNIQYF. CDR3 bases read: TGCAGTGCATCCCCTCAGGGGGCAGCCAAAAACATT.

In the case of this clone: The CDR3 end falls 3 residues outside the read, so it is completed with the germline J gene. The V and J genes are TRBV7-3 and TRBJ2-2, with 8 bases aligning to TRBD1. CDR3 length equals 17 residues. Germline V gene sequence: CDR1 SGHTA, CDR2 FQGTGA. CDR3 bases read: TGTGCCAGCAGCTTCCAAAGGACAGGGTCGGGTAATGAAAAG. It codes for CASSFQRTGSGNEK. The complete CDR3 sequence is CASSFQRTGSGNEKLFF.

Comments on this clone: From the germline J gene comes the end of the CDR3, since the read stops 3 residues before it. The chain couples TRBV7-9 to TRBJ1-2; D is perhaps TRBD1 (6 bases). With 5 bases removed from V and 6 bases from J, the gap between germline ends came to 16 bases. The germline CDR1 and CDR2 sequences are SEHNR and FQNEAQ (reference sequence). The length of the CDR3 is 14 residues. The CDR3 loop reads CASSQNQGIDGYTF. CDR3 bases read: TGTGCCAGCAGCCAAAATCAGGGGATTGATGGC.

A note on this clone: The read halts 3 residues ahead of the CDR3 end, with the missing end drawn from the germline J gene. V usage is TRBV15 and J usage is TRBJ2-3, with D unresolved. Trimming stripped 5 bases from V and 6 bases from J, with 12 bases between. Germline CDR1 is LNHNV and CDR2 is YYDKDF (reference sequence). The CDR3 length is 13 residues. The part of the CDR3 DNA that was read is TGTGCCACCAGCCTACTGGTCGAGGATACG. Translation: CATSLLVEDT. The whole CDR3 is CATSLLVEDTQYF.

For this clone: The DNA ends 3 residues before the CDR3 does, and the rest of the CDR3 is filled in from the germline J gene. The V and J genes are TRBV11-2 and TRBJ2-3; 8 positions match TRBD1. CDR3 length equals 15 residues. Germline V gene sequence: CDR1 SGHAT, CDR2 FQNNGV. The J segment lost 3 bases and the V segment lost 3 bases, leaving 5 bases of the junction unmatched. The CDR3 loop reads CASSFRGRPTDTQYF. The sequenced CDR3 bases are TGTGCCAGCAGCTTCAGGGGGCGCCCGACAGATACG.

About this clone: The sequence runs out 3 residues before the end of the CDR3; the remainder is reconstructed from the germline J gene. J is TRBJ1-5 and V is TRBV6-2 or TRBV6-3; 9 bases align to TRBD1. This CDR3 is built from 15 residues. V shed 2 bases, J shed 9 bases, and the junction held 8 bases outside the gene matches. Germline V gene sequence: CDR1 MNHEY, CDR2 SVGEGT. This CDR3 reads CASSYQGQGRGPQHF. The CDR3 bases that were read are TGTGCCAGCAGTTACCAAGGACAGGGGCGCGGGCCC.

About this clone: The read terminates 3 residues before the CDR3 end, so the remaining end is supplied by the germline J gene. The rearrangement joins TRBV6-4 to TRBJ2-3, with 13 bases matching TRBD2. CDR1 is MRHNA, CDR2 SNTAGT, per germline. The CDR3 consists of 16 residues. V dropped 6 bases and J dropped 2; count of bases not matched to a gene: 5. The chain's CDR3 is CASSPGTSGATDTQYF. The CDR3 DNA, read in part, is TGTGCCAGCAGCCCAGGGACTAGCGGGGCCACAGATACG.

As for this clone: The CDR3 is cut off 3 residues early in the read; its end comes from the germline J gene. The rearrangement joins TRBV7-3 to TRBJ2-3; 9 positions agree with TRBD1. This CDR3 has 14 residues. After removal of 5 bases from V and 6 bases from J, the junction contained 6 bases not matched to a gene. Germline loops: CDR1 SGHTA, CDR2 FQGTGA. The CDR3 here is CASSGQGRDDTQYF. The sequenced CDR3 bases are TGTGCCAGCAGCGGACAGGGGAGGGACGATACG.

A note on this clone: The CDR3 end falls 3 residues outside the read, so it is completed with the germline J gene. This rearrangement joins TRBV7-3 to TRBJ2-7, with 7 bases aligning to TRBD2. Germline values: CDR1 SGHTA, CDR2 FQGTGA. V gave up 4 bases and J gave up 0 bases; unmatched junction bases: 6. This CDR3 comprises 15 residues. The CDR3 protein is CASSSTGGSSYEQYF. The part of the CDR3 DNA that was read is TGTGCCAGCAGCTCCACGGGGGGATCCTCCTACGAG.

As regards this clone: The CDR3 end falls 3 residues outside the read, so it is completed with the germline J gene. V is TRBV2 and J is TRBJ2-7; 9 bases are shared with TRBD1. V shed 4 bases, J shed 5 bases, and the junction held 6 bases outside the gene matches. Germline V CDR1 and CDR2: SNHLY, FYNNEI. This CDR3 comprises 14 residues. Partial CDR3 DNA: TGTGCCAGCAGTGTTGGACAGGGGCTAAACGAG. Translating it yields CASSVGQGLNE. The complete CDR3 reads CASSVGQGLNEQYF. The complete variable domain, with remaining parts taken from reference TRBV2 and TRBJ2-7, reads EPEVTQTPSHQVTQMGQEVILRCVPISNHLYFYWYRQILGQKVEFLVSFYNNEISEKSEIFDDQFSVERPDGSNFTLKIRSTKLEDSAMYFCASSVGQGLNEQYFGPGTRLTVT.

The CDR3 here is CAWFIREDTQYF. CDR3 DNA, as far as it was read: TGTGCCTGGTTTATCAGGGAAGACACG. V is TRBV30 and J is TRBJ2-3; perhaps TRBD1 as D (5 bases). The read stops 3 residues short of the end of the CDR3; the missing end is completed from the germline J gene. The CDR3 covers 12 residues. The germline V gene has CDR1 GTSNPN and CDR2 SVGIG (reference sequence).

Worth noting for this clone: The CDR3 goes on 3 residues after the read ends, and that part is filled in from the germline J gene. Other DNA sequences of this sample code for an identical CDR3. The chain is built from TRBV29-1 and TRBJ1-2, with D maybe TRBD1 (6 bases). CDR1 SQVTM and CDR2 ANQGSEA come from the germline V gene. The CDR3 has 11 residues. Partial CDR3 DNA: TGCAGCGTCCCGCTCGGGACAACT. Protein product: CSVPLGTT. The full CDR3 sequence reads CSVPLGTTYTF.

The CDR3 protein is CASSLGQPGVYEQYF. The sequenced part of the CDR3 DNA is TGCGCCAGCAGTTTGGGACAGCCTGGGGTCTACGAG. This chain joins TRBV10-1 and TRBJ2-7, with TRBD1 matching over 7 bases. The sequenced fragment ends 3 residues before the CDR3 boundary, so the rest is inferred from the germline J gene. J was trimmed by 3 bases and V by 5 bases; bases with no gene match: 10. Germline V gene data show CDR1 as WNHNN and CDR2 as SYGVQD (reference sequence). The CDR3 has 15 amino acids.

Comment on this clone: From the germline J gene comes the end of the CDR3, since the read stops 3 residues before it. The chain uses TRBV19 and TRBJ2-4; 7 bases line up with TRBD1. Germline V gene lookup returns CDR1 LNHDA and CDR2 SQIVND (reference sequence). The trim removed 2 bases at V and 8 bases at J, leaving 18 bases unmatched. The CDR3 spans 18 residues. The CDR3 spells CASSILGDSFHTMDIQYF. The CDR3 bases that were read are TGTGCCAGTAGTATATTGGGGGACAGCTTCCATACTATGGACATT. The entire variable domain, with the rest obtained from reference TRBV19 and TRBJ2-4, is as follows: DGGITQSPKYLFRKEGQNVTLSCEQNLNHDAMYWYRQDPGQGLRLIYYSQIVNDFQKGDIAEGYSVSREKKESFPLTVTSAQKNPTAFYLCASSILGDSFHTMDIQYFGAGTRLSVL.

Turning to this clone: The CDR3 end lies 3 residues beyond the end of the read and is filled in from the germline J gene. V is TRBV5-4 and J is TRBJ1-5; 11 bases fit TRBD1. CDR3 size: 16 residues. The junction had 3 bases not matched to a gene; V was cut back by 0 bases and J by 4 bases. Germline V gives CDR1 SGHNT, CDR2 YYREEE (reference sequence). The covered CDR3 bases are TGTGCCAGCAGCTTGGACGGGACAGGGGGAAATCAGCCC. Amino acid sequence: CASSLDGTGGNQP. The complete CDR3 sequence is CASSLDGTGGNQPQHF.

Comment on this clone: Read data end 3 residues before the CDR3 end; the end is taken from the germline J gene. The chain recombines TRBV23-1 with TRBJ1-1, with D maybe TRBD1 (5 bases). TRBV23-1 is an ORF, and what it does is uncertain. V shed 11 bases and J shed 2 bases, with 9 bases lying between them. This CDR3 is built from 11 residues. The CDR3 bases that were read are TGCGCCCGGGGGTCCAACACTGAA. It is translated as CARGSNTE. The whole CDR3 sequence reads CARGSNTEAFF.

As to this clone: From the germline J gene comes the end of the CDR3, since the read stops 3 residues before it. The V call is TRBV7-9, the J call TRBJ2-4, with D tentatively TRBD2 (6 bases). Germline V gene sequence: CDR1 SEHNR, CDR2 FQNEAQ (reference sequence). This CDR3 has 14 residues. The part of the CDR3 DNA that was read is TGTGCCAGCAGCTTAGTACTGGAGGGGCTTGGT. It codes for CASSLVLEGLG. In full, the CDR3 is CASSLVLEGLGQYF.

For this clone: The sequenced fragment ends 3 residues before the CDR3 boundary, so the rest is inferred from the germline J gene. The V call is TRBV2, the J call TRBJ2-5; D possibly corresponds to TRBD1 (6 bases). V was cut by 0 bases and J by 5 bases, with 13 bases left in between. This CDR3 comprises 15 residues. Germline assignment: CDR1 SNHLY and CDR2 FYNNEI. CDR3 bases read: TGTGCCAGCAGTGAAGCGGCGAGCAGGGGTGAGACC. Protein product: CASSEAASRGET. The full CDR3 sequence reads CASSEAASRGETQYF.

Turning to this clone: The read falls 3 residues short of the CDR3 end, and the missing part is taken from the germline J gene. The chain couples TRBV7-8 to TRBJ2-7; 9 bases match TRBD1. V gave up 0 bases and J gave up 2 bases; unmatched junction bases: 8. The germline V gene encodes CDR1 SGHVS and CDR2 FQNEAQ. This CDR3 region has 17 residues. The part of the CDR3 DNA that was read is TGTGCCAGCAGCTTAGCCCCCACAGGGGGCCAGCCCTACGAG. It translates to CASSLAPTGGQPYE. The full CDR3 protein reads CASSLAPTGGQPYEQYF.

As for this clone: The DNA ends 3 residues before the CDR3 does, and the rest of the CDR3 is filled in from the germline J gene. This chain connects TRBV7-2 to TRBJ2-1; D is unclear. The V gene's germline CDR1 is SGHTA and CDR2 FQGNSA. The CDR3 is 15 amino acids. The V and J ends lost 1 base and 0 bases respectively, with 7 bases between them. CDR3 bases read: TGTGCCAGCAGCTTAGTTGCGGTCTCCTACAATGAG. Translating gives CASSLVAVSYNE. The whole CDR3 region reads CASSLVAVSYNEQFF.